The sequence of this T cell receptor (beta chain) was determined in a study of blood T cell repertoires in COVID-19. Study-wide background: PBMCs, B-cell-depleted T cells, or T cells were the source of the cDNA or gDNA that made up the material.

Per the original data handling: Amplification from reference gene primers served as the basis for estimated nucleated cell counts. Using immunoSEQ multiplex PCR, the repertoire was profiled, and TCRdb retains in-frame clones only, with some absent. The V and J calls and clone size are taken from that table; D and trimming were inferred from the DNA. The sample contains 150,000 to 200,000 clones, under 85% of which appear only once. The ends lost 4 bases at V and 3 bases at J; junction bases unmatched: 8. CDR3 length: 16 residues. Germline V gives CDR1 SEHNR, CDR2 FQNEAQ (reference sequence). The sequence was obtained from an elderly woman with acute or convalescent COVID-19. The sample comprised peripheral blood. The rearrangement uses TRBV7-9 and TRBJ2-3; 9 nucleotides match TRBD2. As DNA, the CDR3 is TGTGCCAGCAGCTCACAAGCGGGGGGAGGGACAGATACGCAGTATTTT. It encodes CASSSQAGGGTDTQYF. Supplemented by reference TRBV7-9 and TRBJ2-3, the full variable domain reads DTGVSQNPRHKITKRGQNVTFRCDPISEHNRLYWYRQTLGQGPEFLTYFQNEAQLEKSRLLSDRFSAERPKGSFSTLEIQRTEQGDSAMYLCASSSQAGGGTDTQYFGPGTRLTVL.